The 8 T cell receptor beta chains below come from one sample, sequenced in a study of control samples from healthy donors and cancer patients. Assay used: immunoSEQ multiplex PCR; TCRdb lists only in-frame clones, some missing. This table holds 78,000 or so clones, around 84% found once. The sequencing sample was made of blood. The source of these receptors is a man aged 45-60 years in good health.

V gene TRBV28 combines with J gene TRBJ1-2, with D unclear. Germline V gene data show CDR1 as MDHEN and CDR2 as SYDVKM. The CDR3 is made up of 13 amino acids. Trimming took 7 bases from V and 5 from J, leaving 14 bases between them. CDR3 residues: CASTLSGSYGYTF. The CDR3 DNA reads TGTGCCAGCACCTTATCGGGATCTTATGGCTACACCTTC.

V is TRBV10-3 and J is TRBJ2-2, with 9 bases identical to TRBD1. V shed 6 bases, J shed 5 bases, and the junction held 7 bases outside the gene matches. Germline CDR1 ENHRY, CDR2 SYGVKD. This CDR3 has 15 residues. In nucleotides, the CDR3 is TGTGCCATCAGGGACAGGGGAATTGAGACCGGGGAGCTGTTTTTT. Protein sequence: CAIRDRGIETGELFF.

V usage is TRBV6-5 and J usage is TRBJ1-1; D ambiguous. The CDR3 spans 13 residues. Germline lookup yields CDR1 MNHEY and CDR2 SVGAGI. The ends were cut back, 3 bases at V and 7 bases at J, with 12 bases in the middle. The CDR3 reads CASSYGGKYEAFF. The CDR3 bases are TGTGCCAGCAGTTATGGTGGGAAGTATGAAGCTTTCTTT.

The CDR3 sequence is CASSSWDSGQETQYF. The DNA for the CDR3 is TGTGCCAGCAGCTCCTGGGACTCGGGTCAAGAGACCCAGTACTTC. This chain connects TRBV7-2 to TRBJ2-5, with a weak D call TRBD2 (6 bases). V dropped 4 bases and J dropped 2 bases, with 14 bases sitting between them. The CDR3 contains 15 residues. Per the germline V gene, CDR1 is SGHTA and CDR2 is FQGNSA.

This clone was picked up one time. Other DNA sequences in this specimen translate into the identical CDR3. The V call is TRBV28, the J call TRBJ1-5, with a possible D match to TRBD1 (6 bases). This CDR3 spans 15 amino acids. The V gene lost 2 bases and the J gene lost 7 bases, with 15 bases spanning the gap. The germline CDR1 and CDR2 sequences are MDHEN and SYDVKM. The DNA for the CDR3 is TGTGCCAGCAGTTTAGGGCAGGGGTTCAGGCAGCCCCAGCATTTT. Amino acids: CASSLGQGFRQPQHF.

The CDR3: CASSARQTNEKLFF. The CDR3 region has the DNA TGTGCCAGCAGTGCTCGACAAACTAATGAAAAACTGTTTTTT. The J gene is TRBJ1-4, the V gene TRBV2, with D hard to call. Germline V gene lookup returns CDR1 SNHLY and CDR2 FYNNEI. The CDR3 is 14 residues long. V lost 4 bases to trimming and J lost 1 base, with 7 bases between them.

The rearrangement uses TRBV2 and TRBJ2-4; D is ambiguous. Germline-derived CDR1 and CDR2 are SNHLY and FYNNEI. This CDR3 contains 15 residues. Trimming took off 4 bases at V and 0 bases at J, with 10 bases between the two ends. CDR3 nucleotides: TGTGCCAGCAGTGTCCGGTTCCTAGCCAAAAACATTCAGTACTTC. The encoded protein is CASSVRFLAKNIQYF.

The V gene is TRBV20-1, the J gene TRBJ1-1; a weak D match, TRBD1 (5 bases). Per the germline V gene, CDR1 is DFQATT and CDR2 is SNEGSKA (reference sequence). CDR3 length: 12 amino acids. Trimming stripped 3 bases from V and 1 base from J, with 6 bases between. As DNA, the CDR3 is TGCAGTGCTAGTCAGGGGAACACTGAAGCTTTCTTT. Translation: CSASQGNTEAFF.